The 6 T cell receptor beta chains given below trace back to one sample, sequenced in a study of blood T cell repertoires in COVID-19. Sequencing used immunoSEQ multiplex PCR; TCRdb keeps in-frame clones, though not all of them. The table records 130,000 or so clones, approximately 85% of them present only once. The sequencing sample was made of PBMCs or T cells enriched from blood (not recorded which). All receptors derive from a woman between 50 and 59 years old with acute COVID-19.

The count of this clone is one. V and J are TRBV7-2 and TRBJ2-7; D is perhaps TRBD1 (7 bases). CDR1 is SGHTA, CDR2 FQGNSA, per germline. The V gene lost 1 base and the J gene lost 7 bases, with 14 bases spanning the gap. The CDR3 contains 14 residues. This chain's CDR3 is CASSLGGRGREQYF. CDR3 nucleotide sequence: TGTGCCAGCAGCTTAGGGGGCAGGGGGAGGGAGCAGTACTTC.

The rearrangement joins TRBV6-2 or TRBV6-3 to TRBJ1-1; maybe TRBD1 (5 bases). The germline V gene has CDR1 MNHEY and CDR2 SVGEGT. V was clipped by 2 bases and J by 4 bases, with 14 bases between them. This CDR3 has 15 residues. CDR3 protein: CASSYTTDKPTEAFF. The CDR3 DNA follows: TGTGCCAGCAGTTACACGACAGATAAACCCACTGAAGCTTTCTTT.

This chain connects TRBV10-1 to TRBJ2-1; possible D gene TRBD1, 5 bases. V lost 4 bases and J 6 bases, leaving 13 bases between the germline ends. The CDR3 runs to 14 residues. Germline-derived CDR1 and CDR2 are WNHNN and SYGVQD (reference sequence). The CDR3 nucleotides are TGCGCCAGCAGTGGTGGACACCTTAGCAATGAGCAGTTCTTC. Translated, it gives CASSGGHLSNEQFF.

The gene calls are TRBV7-6 and TRBJ2-6, with D perhaps TRBD1 (5 bases). Per the germline V gene, CDR1 is SGHVS and CDR2 is FNYEAQ. V was clipped by 1 base and J by 0 bases, with 10 bases between them. The CDR3 length is 17 residues. The CDR3 DNA sequence: TGTGCCAGCAGCTTAGGCCACAGGTTCTCTGGGGCCAACGTCCTGACTTTC. Encoded protein: CASSLGHRFSGANVLTF.

The gene calls are TRBV7-3 and TRBJ2-7; 7 bases fit TRBD1. With 2 bases clipped from V and 3 bases from J, the junction kept 10 bases outside the gene matches. The CDR3 is 16 residues long. Germline V gene sequence: CDR1 SGHTA, CDR2 FQGTGA. The CDR3 loop reads CASSLERDRFLYEQYF. DNA for the CDR3: TGTGCCAGCAGCTTAGAGAGGGACAGATTCCTCTACGAGCAGTACTTC.

The rearrangement links TRBV7-9 to TRBJ1-1, with D possibly matching TRBD1 (5 bases). V was cut by 5 bases and J by 0 bases, with 10 bases left in between. The CDR3 has 14 residues. CDR1 and CDR2 (germline): SEHNR, FQNEAQ (reference sequence). CDR3: CASSPGGMNTEAFF. For the CDR3, the DNA is TGTGCCAGCAGCCCCGGGGGGATGAACACTGAAGCTTTCTTT. Using reference TRBV7-9 and TRBJ1-1 for the parts outside the CDR3, the full variable domain is DTGVSQNPRHKITKRGQNVTFRCDPISEHNRLYWYRQTLGQGPEFLTYFQNEAQLEKSRLLSDRFSAERPKGSFSTLEIQRTEQGDSAMYLCASSPGGMNTEAFFGQGTRLTVV.